This T cell receptor (beta chain) was profiled in a study of metastatic and nonmetastatic thyroid tumors (TCRdb year 2020). About the study as a whole: Repertoires were compared across peripheral blood and tumor or nodule tissue samples from malignant and benign thyroid patients. The research as a whole found: In both blood and tumor samples, TCR beta diversity was reported to be significantly higher in malignant tumors than in benign nodules.

The library was made by PCR. Sequencing used an Illumina HiSeq 4000. The TCR beta-chain CDR3 region of each patient was profiled by high-throughput sequencing. As for the authors' bioinformatics: CDR3 differences across clinicopathological groups were used to build a classifier for discriminating distant-metastatic papillary thyroid cancer patients. Repertoire diversity was assessed with the Shannon index, and tumor-blood repertoire similarity with the Morisita-Horn index. TCRdb reanalyzed the raw reads on its own, using fastp at Q25 for trimming and MiXCR for clone calling, and kept in-frame beta chains. These V and J calls originate from TCRdb's pipeline instead of the authors' own analysis. This sample gives under 30,000 clones in total; 3.5% to 5% of them show up just once. The top ten constitute approximately 22% of the sample. Inclusive of the bounding cysteine and phenylalanine, the CDR3 is 16 residues long. The kept DNA is CDR3 alone, 48 bases in frame from the first base. The germline V gene provides CDR1 SGHVS and CDR2 FQNEAQ. The trim is 4 bases for V and 2 bases for J, with a gap of 17 bases between the germline ends.

Before undergoing thyroid surgery, none of the patients had been given any kind of treatment. Using T-cell receptor beta sequencing, the study looked back at clinical samples from patients collected from the early 2010s to the late 2010s. As to this clone: Its antigen is currently not known. Nothing much larger sits one base from this clone, and base qualities are not available.

The chain is made from TRBV7-8 and TRBJ1-1; the D gene is unclear. The clonotype originates from a female donor with papillary thyroid cancer or a benign thyroid nodule (not recorded which). Some clones in this sample may be carry-over from other donors' samples. Specimen: blood. In nucleotide form, the sequence is TGTGCCAGCAGCTCCGTCACCGGAAGTTTTAACACTGAAGCTTTCTTT. Protein translation: CASSSVTGSFNTEAFF.